Given below is one T cell receptor beta chain in context. What it recognizes is unknown. The data derive from a study of CD8 T cells in ankylosing spondylitis. Study-level points and caveats: According to the report, clones linked to the disease were significantly enriched in matched synovial fluid samples taken from ankylosing spondylitis patients.

5'-RACE, quantitative and with molecular barcodes, yielded the TCR beta libraries. One entry per CDR3 protein results from TCRdb running MiXCR on the 5' RACE reads. The repertoire has approximately 350,000 distinct CDR3 sequences, roughly 22% of them found once; the top ten carry roughly 13%. The CDR3 is made up of 15 amino acids. After removal of 6 bases from V and 9 bases from J, the junction contained 9 bases not matched to a gene. J is TRBJ2-1 and V is TRBV12-3 or TRBV12-4; TRBD2 matches at 12 bases. This TCR was recovered from a male donor with ankylosing spondylitis or in good health (not recorded which). The sample taken for sequencing was blood, either unsorted or a sorted T cell fraction (not recorded which). CDR3 protein: CASSQGLAGGVEQFF. The CDR3 nucleotides are TGTGCCAGCAGCCAGGGGCTAGCGGGGGGGGTTGAGCAGTTCTTC.